The present TCR beta chain was sequenced within a study of shared clonotypes between healthy human individuals. The study, taken as a whole, reports: Researchers sampled blood only, noting tissue repertoires likely differ. Depth was large, yet rarefaction showed that sorted-subset sequencing was incomplete.

Profiling relied on immunoSEQ multiplex PCR, and the TCRdb table lists in-frame clones only, not all of them. Counted here are some 350,000 clones, 74% occurring once; the ten biggest clones make up 10% to 13%. This clone was detected many times. Antigen unknown. The germline V gene encodes CDR1 SGHRS and CDR2 YFSETQ. The length of the CDR3 is 16 residues. The V and J ends lost 4 bases and 5 bases, in that order; junction bases with no gene match: 13. The chain links TRBV5-1 to TRBJ2-5, with 8 bases identical to TRBD1. Source material: memory CD4+ T cells sorted from blood. Subset defined: CD45RA-negative fraction. The clonotype was recovered from a man aged 30 to 39 in good health. The CDR3 is CASSNFRDRILETQYF. As DNA, the CDR3 is TGCGCCAGCAGCAACTTCCGGGACAGGATCTTGGAGACCCAGTACTTC. The full variable domain, in which reference TRBV5-1 and TRBJ2-5 provide the parts outside the CDR3, is KAGVTQTPRYLIKTRGQQVTLSCSPISGHRSVSWYQQTPGQGLQFLFEYFSETQRNKGNFPGRFSGRQFSNSRSEMNVSTLELGDSALYLCASSNFRDRILETQYFGPGTRLLVL.